One T cell receptor beta chain is described in this entry. Antigen unknown. The PCR was carried out with 60 Vbeta primers and 13 Jbeta primers. Using immunoSEQ multiplex PCR, the repertoire was profiled, and TCRdb retains in-frame clones only, with some absent. In the table there are 310,000 or so clones, about 90% of which are singletons. This specimen belongs to a study of cytomegalovirus exposure and HLA in healthy donors. Overall study findings and caveats: Across all donors, roughly uniform sequencing depth was an assumption of the presence/absence analyses. The study designated about 160 TCR beta chains cytomegalovirus-associated. According to a later analysis, donors in an Asian-associated ancestry cluster reportedly had fewer N-insertions than the roughly 640-donor mean. Certain sequence variants were highly shared and formed a cluster, and this cluster was likely a sequencing artifact.

This sequence originates from a woman younger than 35 in good health and CMV-seronegative. The sequencing input was PBMCs.

The CDR3 DNA reads as TGTGCCAGCAGTGACGGACTCCACGCGGCAGATACGCAGTATTTT. Its translation is CASSDGLHAADTQYF. The chain links TRBV25-1 to TRBJ2-3, with a weak D call TRBD2 (5 bases). Germline V gene data show CDR1 as MGHDK and CDR2 as SYGVNS. This CDR3 spans 15 amino acids. The ends were cut back, 3 bases at V and 4 bases at J, with 14 bases in the middle.